The 11 T cell receptor beta chains in this list originate from one sample, sequenced in a study of blood T cell dynamics during melanoma immunotherapy. Time point noted: week 3, after first cycle of checkpoint inhibitor. Sequencing was performed with immunoSEQ multiplex PCR; in TCRdb, only in-frame clones are kept and a portion is missing. The sample carries about 1,900 clones, around 93% recorded once. This material consisted of effector memory CD8+ T cells from blood, taken from a patient treated with checkpoint blockade. The receptors here all came from a human donor with melanoma.

The chain joins TRBV6-4 to TRBJ2-1; TRBD2 matches 7 bases. Germline V gene data show CDR1 as MRHNA and CDR2 as SNTAGT. The CDR3 length is 13 residues. Trimming took 6 bases from V and 8 from J; bases not matched to a gene: 7. Written as DNA, the CDR3 is TGTGCCAGCAGCATCAGGCGGGAGCATGAGCAGTTCTTC. This encodes CASSIRREHEQFF.

This clone was observed a single time. The genes are TRBV25-1 and TRBJ2-1; possibly TRBD1 or TRBD2 for D (5 bases each). CDR1 is MGHDK and CDR2 is SYGVNS in the germline V gene. V lost 4 bases and J lost 6, with 19 bases in between. CDR3 length equals 16 residues. CDR3 in DNA: TGTGCCAGCAGTGGGGGGTTGCGGAAAGTGGGCAATGAGCAGTTCTTC. Its translation is CASSGGLRKVGNEQFF. Full variable domain (missing parts from reference TRBV25-1 and TRBJ2-1): EADIYQTPRYLVIGTGKKITLECSQTMGHDKMYWYQQDPGMELHLIHYSYGVNSTEKGDLSSESTVSRIRTEHFPLTLESARPSHTSQYLCASSGGLRKVGNEQFFGPGTRLTVL.

The J gene is TRBJ1-1, the V gene TRBV9; no firm D call. CDR1 is SGDLS and CDR2 is YYNGEE in the germline V gene. V dropped 0 bases and J dropped 9 bases, with 15 bases sitting between them. This CDR3 spans 14 amino acids. CDR3 coding DNA: TGTGCCAGCAGCGTAGAAGTCTTATCCAATAAAGCTTTCTTT. Residues: CASSVEVLSNKAFF.

The chain has TRBV27 and TRBJ2-7; 8 nucleotides match TRBD1. The CDR3 runs 15 residues. Trimming at V came to 6 bases and at J to 4 bases, leaving 11 bases not matched to a gene. Germline loops: CDR1 MNHEY, CDR2 SMNVEV (reference sequence). This CDR3 reads CASRKGTGFLYEQYF. The CDR3 coding sequence is TGTGCCAGCAGAAAAGGGACAGGTTTTTTATACGAGCAGTACTTC.

This clone has a single count. The chain recombines TRBV10-1 with TRBJ2-7; D gene uncertain. Germline V gene data show CDR1 as WNHNN and CDR2 as SYGVQD (reference sequence). Trimming took 2 bases from V and 6 from J, leaving 20 bases between them. There are 16 residues in the CDR3. CDR3 sequence: CASSEKGAITVSEQYF. The CDR3 DNA follows: TGCGCCAGCAGTGAGAAAGGTGCGATCACCGTATCCGAGCAGTACTTC.

V is TRBV29-1 and J is TRBJ2-2; no definite D call. V lost 0 bases and J lost 2, with 4 bases in between. The length of the CDR3 is 13 residues. Germline loops: CDR1 SQVTM, CDR2 ANQGSEA. The CDR3 DNA reads as TGCAGCGTTGAAGAGGGCAACACCGGGGAGCTGTTTTTT. Translating gives CSVEEGNTGELFF.

The chain uses TRBV4-3 and TRBJ2-6, with TRBD1 matching over 7 bases. Germline V gene sequence: CDR1 LGHNA, CDR2 YSLEER. Unmatched junction bases numbered 8, after V lost 0 bases and J lost 12 bases. The CDR3 spans 15 residues. Written as DNA, the CDR3 is TGCGCCAGCAGCCAAGATCAGTCAACAGGGGTCGTCCTGACTTTC. Protein product: CASSQDQSTGVVLTF.

The rearrangement joins TRBV11-2 to TRBJ1-2; 7 bases are a match to TRBD1. The CDR3 consists of 14 residues. The V segment lost 5 bases and the J segment 4 bases; nucleotides outside the gene matches: 7. Germline lookup yields CDR1 SGHAT and CDR2 FQNNGV. For the CDR3, the DNA is TGTGCCAGCAGCAGCCGACAGGGCGGCTATGGCTACACCTTC. Protein: CASSSRQGGYGYTF.

This chain connects TRBV6-6 to TRBJ1-1; D is undetermined. Germline V gene lookup returns CDR1 MNHNY and CDR2 SVGAGI (reference sequence). This CDR3 contains 14 residues. V was pared by 5 bases and J by 4 bases, with 14 bases between. CDR3 in amino acids: CASSKDPYLTEAFF. Written as DNA, the CDR3 is TGTGCCAGCAGTAAGGACCCCTATCTCACTGAAGCTTTCTTT.

CDR3 in amino acids: CASSLAGPHHGELFF. CDR3 DNA sequence: TGTGCCAGCAGCTTAGCGGGACCCCACCACGGGGAGCTGTTTTTT. The V gene is TRBV7-2, the J gene TRBJ2-2; D might be TRBD1 or TRBD2, each matching 5 bases. The V and J ends lost 0 bases and 7 bases respectively, with 12 bases between them. Germline lookup yields CDR1 SGHTA and CDR2 FQGNSA. The CDR3 runs to 15 residues.

The chain links TRBV4-3 to TRBJ2-2; D call uncertain. The V gene lost 1 base and the J gene lost 6 bases, with 6 bases spanning the gap. Germline-derived CDR1 and CDR2 are LGHNA and YSLEER. This CDR3 has 13 residues. The CDR3 region is CASSQVLAGELFF. CDR3 coding DNA: TGCGCCAGCAGCCAAGTATTGGCCGGGGAGCTGTTTTTT.